This T cell receptor (beta chain) was retrieved from a study of blood T cell repertoires in COVID-19. In the study overall: Acute-phase and convalescent COVID-19 samples originated in the United States, Italy and Spain. In each case, the material was cDNA or gDNA derived from T cells, B-cell-depleted T cells, or PBMCs.

Original processing methods: Amplification of reference gene primers provided the estimated nucleated cell counts. Produced via immunoSEQ multiplex PCR; TCRdb's table is partial and in-frame only. V and J calls and clone size come straight from that table; D and trimming were deduced from the DNA. In the table there are over 60,000 clones, approximately 92% of which are singletons. The sequenced material came from peripheral blood. This receptor was identified in a human donor in a cohort sampled during active COVID-19.

DNA for the CDR3: TGCGCCAGCAGCCAAGATAGAACGGGAGGGAGATACGAGCAGTACTTC. The encoded protein is CASSQDRTGGRYEQYF. This rearrangement joins TRBV4-3 to TRBJ2-7; 8 bases are shared with TRBD2. V dropped 0 bases and J dropped 4; count of bases not matched to a gene: 8. This CDR3 has 16 residues. CDR1 and CDR2 from the germline V gene are LGHNA and YSLEER.